This T cell receptor beta chain was recorded in a study of cytomegalovirus exposure and HLA in healthy donors. General study findings and limits: In a later analysis, TCR beta V- and J-gene trimming showed a link to a missense DCLRE1C variant.

The primer mix had 60 Vbeta and 13 Jbeta primers. Clones were read by immunoSEQ multiplex PCR, and TCRdb kept only the in-frame ones, dropping some. The sample lists around 170,000 clones, approximately 81% occurring once. As to this clone: The antigen is unknown.

Per the germline V gene, CDR1 is MNHEY and CDR2 is SMNVEV (reference sequence). With 6 bases clipped from V and 5 bases from J, the junction kept 5 bases outside the gene matches. The CDR3 is made up of 14 amino acids. The TCR was taken from a boy aged 2 to 9 in good health and CMV-seronegative. The chain combines TRBV27 with TRBJ1-5; the match to TRBD1 covers 9 bases. The sequenced sample consisted of PBMCs. Here the CDR3 DNA reads TGTGCCAGCAGGAAACAGGGGGCGGATCAGCCCCAGCATTTT. Protein sequence: CASRKQGADQPQHF.